This T cell receptor (beta chain) was identified during a study of vaccination effects on CD4 cells after COVID-19 (dated by TCRdb to 2021 to 2024). Background for the entire study: In the ViraFEST assay, PBMC were stimulated with viral peptide pools, and TCR sequencing was then used to find antigen-specific CD4+ T cell clonotypes based on their expansion. About 2 million PBMC per well were cultured in IMDM with around 5% human AB serum, roughly 10 IU/ml IL-2 and gentamicin, plus 10 ug/ml peptides. A total of roughly 9 COVID-19 convalescent patients and 4 SARS-CoV-2-naive healthy vaccine recipients were included in the full study. The Oncomine TCR Beta short-read assay on an Illumina iSeq 100 was used to sequence cultures from other donors in the study. Each participant got two doses of an mRNA SARS-CoV-2 vaccine, either BNT162b2 or mRNA-1273. The study compared SARS-CoV-2 spike-specific CD4+ TCR repertoires before and after mRNA vaccination in COVID-19 convalescent patients and infection-naive vaccine recipients. In a couple of convalescent patients, pre-vaccine samples were collected 16 days and one week ahead of the first dose, 142 and 148 days after COVID-19 diagnosis.

Findings and caveats that apply to the study as a whole: Both infection-induced and vaccine-induced clones contracted markedly at late post-vaccination timepoints, which is consistent with waning T cell responses. The study was limited by a small number of convalescent patients, and early post-infection timepoints were lacking. For convalescent patients, new clones induced by the vaccine made up most of the post-vaccine spike-reactive repertoire, and these new clones were largely distinct from the clones induced by infection.

According to the germline V gene (reference sequence), CDR1 reads GTSNPN and CDR2 reads SVGIG. V trim: 5 bases; J trim: 4 bases; unmatched bases: 7. The CDR3 covers 14 residues, taking in both the cysteine and the phenylalanine. The DNA shown is the 42-base CDR3, in frame from base 1. After approximately 11 days of culture, CD4+ T cells were isolated with the EasySep CD4+ T cell isolation kit. PCR-confirmed SARS-CoV-2 infection had occurred in convalescent patients between March and December 2020, before the Alpha, Beta and Delta variants emerged in the United States. On days 3 and 7, half of the culture medium was replaced with fresh IL-2-containing medium. Each peptide stimulation condition was cultured in triplicate wells unless otherwise noted. Using Ficoll-Paque Plus gradient centrifugation, PBMC were separated from whole blood and then either used fresh or cryopreserved at -140C. Genomic DNA was extracted from cultured CD4+ T cells with the QIAamp micro DNA kit.

In this sample, this clone turned up a few times. Its antigen remains unidentified. Base qualities are not recorded, but no much larger clone differs from it by a single base. The library came from the immunoSEQ multiplex PCR assay. DNA from the cultured, isolated CD4+ T cells was subjected to TCR beta CDR3 sequencing. On the authors' methods: Non-productive TCR sequences were discarded, and reads were trimmed to the CDR3 region, with only CDR3s of 7 or more amino acids retained. Antigen-specific clonotypes were identified with the MANAFEST web app by comparing expansion in peptide wells against reference cultures. For clones to be considered positive, expansion at FDR<0.05 versus reference and all other wells, an odds ratio above 5, and a frequency above 0.1% in two replicate wells were required. A clonotype was defined as cross-reactive if the clonotype was significantly expanded both in SARS-CoV-2 spike wells and in at least one common cold coronavirus spike condition. Levenshtein distance calculated with the stringdist R package was used to assess CDR3 similarity, and unrooted trees were constructed with ape in R 3.6.1. TCRdb holds this immuneACCESS table with in-frame rearrangements only. Some clones are missing; in checked studies, unresolved V genes explain under half, and the rest has no known cause. D and trimming come from the DNA, and the V and J calls and clone size come from that table. The table for this sample lists about 45,000 clones; about 74% of them were counted only once. Together, the top ten hold more than 6.5% of the sample.

The rearrangement joined TRBV30 to TRBJ1-3; the central 8 bases match TRBD1. This clonotype originated in a human donor who had a prior SARS-CoV-2 infection. The material sequenced was CD4+ T cells from PBMCs cultured without peptide, taken before COVID-19 vaccination. In nucleotide form, the sequence is TGTGCCTGGGGGCGGACAGGGAGAGGAAACACCATATATTTT. This gives the protein CAWGRTGRGNTIYF.